Presented here are 13 T cell receptor beta chains from one specimen sequenced in a study of a mutant IDH1 vaccine in newly diagnosed glioma (dated by TCRdb to about 2021). Library prep was done by the immunoSEQ multiplex PCR assay. Not all clones reach the TCRdb copy of this immuneACCESS table, which keeps in-frame sequences only. Checked studies attribute under half of the gap to unresolved V genes and leave the rest unexplained. The sample table lists around 31,000 clones, just under 80% of them with a count of one. The top ten clones comprise over 20% of the sample. For these receptors, no antigen is known. This specimen's time point label, per the study, means: week 11, during vaccination. Each vaccine dose was 300 ug of a 20-mer mutant IDH1 peptide in Montanide, given subcutaneously with topical imiquimod. The sample was PBMCs, taken from a glioma patient whose treatment included an IDH1 peptide vaccine. These receptors came from a man aged 30-40 years with glioma.

The sample holds one count of this clone. The J gene is TRBJ1-5, the V gene TRBV27; a weak D match, TRBD1 (6 bases). Looked up from germline, CDR1 is MNHEY and CDR2 is SMNVEV (reference sequence). Trimming removed 5 bases at V and 1 base at J, with 15 bases between. The CDR3 totals 16 residues. CDR3: CASSPRQVVSNQPQHF. Here the CDR3 DNA reads TGTGCCAGCAGTCCCAGACAGGTTGTAAGCAATCAGCCCCAGCATTTT.

This sequence joins TRBV25-1 and TRBJ2-7; maybe TRBD1 (6 bases). CDR3 length: 13 amino acids. V was cut by 8 bases and J by 0 bases, with 11 bases left in between. Germline V gene lookup returns CDR1 MGHDK and CDR2 SYGVNS. CDR3 amino acids: CASGRGGSYEQYF. CDR3 nucleotides: TGTGCCAGCGGCAGGGGTGGCTCCTACGAGCAGTACTTC.

The genes are TRBV6-5 and TRBJ1-3; maybe TRBD1 (5 bases). The V gene's germline CDR1 is MNHEY and CDR2 SVGAGI. This CDR3 has 15 amino acids. V gave up 6 bases and J gave up 2 bases, with 14 bases separating them. The CDR3 region is CASRRQFKTGNTIYF. Written as DNA, the CDR3 is TGTGCCAGCAGACGACAGTTTAAAACTGGAAACACCATATATTTT.

Only a few counts were recorded for this clone. The rearrangement joins TRBV4-2 to TRBJ2-2, with 10 bases that match TRBD2. The germline V gene has CDR1 LGHNA and CDR2 YNFKEQ. V gave up 4 bases and J gave up 3 bases; unmatched junction bases: 2. The CDR3 has 15 amino acids. As DNA, the CDR3 is TGTGCCAGCAGCCCCCTAGCGGGGGACACCGGGGAGCTGTTTTTT. Amino acids: CASSPLAGDTGELFF.

The CDR3 is CASAEGPGSYEQYF. DNA of the CDR3: TGTGCCAGCGCCGAGGGGCCCGGGTCCTACGAGCAGTACTTC. The rearrangement joins TRBV28 to TRBJ2-7; the D gene could be TRBD1 or TRBD2 (5 bases each). Germline values: CDR1 MDHEN, CDR2 SYDVKM. V dropped 8 bases and J dropped 1 base, with 15 bases sitting between them. This CDR3 region has 14 residues.

This chain links TRBV30 with TRBJ1-1; D is perhaps TRBD1 (6 bases). CDR1 and CDR2 from the germline V gene are GTSNPN and SVGIG (reference sequence). With 7 bases removed from V and 4 bases from J, the gap between germline ends came to 22 bases. The CDR3 spans 15 residues. The CDR3 sequence is CASSQRRGESTEAFF. The CDR3 DNA is TGTGCCTCATCCCAGAGGAGGGGGGAGAGCACTGAAGCTTTCTTT.

V gene TRBV5-1 combines with J gene TRBJ2-1, with unresolved D. CDR1 and CDR2 from the germline V gene are SGHRS and YFSETQ. V dropped 1 base and J dropped 6 bases, with 8 bases sitting between them. The CDR3 has 13 residues. Written as DNA, the CDR3 is TGCGCCAGCAGCTTGCCAAATTCCAATGAGCAGTTCTTC. Its protein is CASSLPNSNEQFF.

The chain couples TRBV5-1 to TRBJ1-5, with a tentative D call TRBD1 (6 bases). V lost 4 bases and J lost 7, with 12 bases in between. Germline CDR1 is SGHRS and CDR2 is YFSETQ. The CDR3 is made up of 13 amino acids. The CDR3 bases are TGCGCCAGCAGCCTGGCAGGGGAACAGCCCCAGCATTTT. Translation gives CASSLAGEQPQHF.

V gene TRBV2 combines with J gene TRBJ2-2; D perhaps matches TRBD2 (7 bases). This CDR3 has 15 residues. Germline V lookup: CDR1 SNHLY, CDR2 FYNNEI. V was trimmed by 3 bases and J by 6 bases, leaving 14 bases between them. As DNA, the CDR3 is TGTGCCAGCAGTGATGTTCAGGGGAGGGCCGGGGAGCTGTTTTTT. This gives the protein CASSDVQGRAGELFF. Full variable domain (missing parts from reference TRBV2 and TRBJ2-2): EPEVTQTPSHQVTQMGQEVILRCVPISNHLYFYWYRQILGQKVEFLVSFYNNEISEKSEIFDDQFSVERPDGSNFTLKIRSTKLEDSAMYFCASSDVQGRAGELFFGEGSRLTVL.

The chain links TRBV28 to TRBJ1-4; no reliable D call. Per germline, CDR1 MDHEN and CDR2 SYDVKM. V was shortened by 4 bases and J by 8 bases, with 8 bases between the two germline ends. The CDR3 is made up of 12 amino acids. The DNA of the CDR3 is TGTGCCAGCAGTTCCGACCCCGAAAAACTGTTTTTT. Its protein is CASSSDPEKLFF.

The CDR3 nucleotides are TGTGCCAGCAGCTTAGTCGTCGCTACCGGGGAGCTGTTTTTT. As protein: CASSLVVATGELFF. This chain links TRBV7-8 with TRBJ2-2; no clear D gene. There are 14 residues in the CDR3. V was clipped by 1 base and J by 5 bases, with 8 bases between them. Per germline, CDR1 SGHVS and CDR2 FQNEAQ.

This clone came up once. The rearrangement joins TRBV7-9 to TRBJ1-1; no clear D gene. Germline V gene data show CDR1 as SEHNR and CDR2 as FQNEAQ (reference sequence). The CDR3 sequence is 15 residues long. The ends were cut back, 5 bases at V and 0 bases at J, with 13 bases in the middle. The CDR3 nucleotides read TGTGCCAGCAGCCTAATACCTGGGGTGAACACTGAAGCTTTCTTT. This encodes CASSLIPGVNTEAFF.

The V gene is TRBV30, the J gene TRBJ1-1, with 7 bases that match TRBD1. The CDR3 extends over 15 amino acids. V shed 0 bases and J 0 bases; nucleotides not matched to a gene: 4. Germline CDR1 reads GTSNPN; CDR2 reads SVGIG (reference sequence). The CDR3 DNA follows: TGTGCCTGGAGTGTGGAGACAGGGTTGAACACTGAAGCTTTCTTT. It codes for CAWSVETGLNTEAFF.